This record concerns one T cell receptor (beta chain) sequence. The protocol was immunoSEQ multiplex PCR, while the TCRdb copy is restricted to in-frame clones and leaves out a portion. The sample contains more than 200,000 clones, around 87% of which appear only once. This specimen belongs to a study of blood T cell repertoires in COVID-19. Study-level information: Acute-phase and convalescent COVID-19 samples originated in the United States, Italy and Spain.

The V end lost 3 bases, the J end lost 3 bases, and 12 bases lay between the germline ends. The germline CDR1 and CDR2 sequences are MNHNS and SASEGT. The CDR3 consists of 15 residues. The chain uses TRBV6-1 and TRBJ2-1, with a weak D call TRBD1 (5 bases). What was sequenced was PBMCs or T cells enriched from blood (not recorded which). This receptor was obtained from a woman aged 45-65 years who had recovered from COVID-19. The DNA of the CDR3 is TGTGCCAGCAGTGATGGGGTAGGGGTCTACAATGAGCAGTTCTTC. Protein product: CASSDGVGVYNEQFF.